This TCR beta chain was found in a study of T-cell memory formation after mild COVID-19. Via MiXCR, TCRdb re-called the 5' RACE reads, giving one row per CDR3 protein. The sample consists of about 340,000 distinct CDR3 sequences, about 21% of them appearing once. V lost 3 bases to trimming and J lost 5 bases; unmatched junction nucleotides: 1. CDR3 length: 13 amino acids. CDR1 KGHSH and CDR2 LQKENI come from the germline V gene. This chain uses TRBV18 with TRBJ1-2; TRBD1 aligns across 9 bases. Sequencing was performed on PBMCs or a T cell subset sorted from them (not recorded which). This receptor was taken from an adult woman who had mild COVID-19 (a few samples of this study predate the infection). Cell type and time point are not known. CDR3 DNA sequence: TGTGCCAGCTCACCGGACAGGGGATATGGCTACACCTTC. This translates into CASSPDRGYGYTF.